A selection of T cell receptor beta chains follows, all from one sample in a study of blood T cell repertoires in COVID-19. Clones were sequenced by immunoSEQ multiplex PCR, and TCRdb holds only the in-frame ones, with some missing. This table has about 80,000 clones, approximately 89% appearing once. The sequencing input was peripheral blood. The receptors originated from a woman older than 75 with acute or convalescent COVID-19. Each CDR3 is given with its conserved first and last residue. D genes are given only for firm matches. Only part of the rows carry a size: once, few, many, or a class if the clone is expanded.

clone_size | j_call | v_call | d_call | cdr3_nt | cdr3_aa
- | TRBJ1-4 | TRBV5-1 | - | TGCGCCAGCAGCCAGGGGCCACGACCTGAAAAACTGTTTTTT | CASSQGPRPEKLFF
- | TRBJ1-1 | TRBV18 | TRBD1 | TGTGCCAGCTCATCGGACAGGGGGGGGACTGAAGCTTTCTTT | CASSSDRGGTEAFF
- | TRBJ1-1 | TRBV3-1/TRBV3-2 | - | TGTGCCAGCAGCCCACAGGGTTACACTGAAGCTTTCTTT | CASSPQGYTEAFF
once | TRBJ1-2 | TRBV5-1 | TRBD1 | TGCGCCAGCAGCTTGGAGGGACAGGGGGCCTATGGCTACACCTTC | CASSLEGQGAYGYTF
few | TRBJ2-2 | TRBV5-1 | - | TGCGCCAGCAGTGGTGTTTCGGCGAACACCGGGGAGCTGTTTTTT | CASSGVSANTGELFF
- | TRBJ1-4 | TRBV14 | - | TGTGCCAGCAGCCAAGATTGGCAGGGGTATGAAAAACTGTTTTTT | CASSQDWQGYEKLFF
- | TRBJ2-1 | TRBV27 | - | TGTGCCAGCAGTCGTGAGCAGGGATACAATGAGCAGTTCTTC | CASSREQGYNEQFF
- | TRBJ2-7 | TRBV30 | TRBD1 | TGTGCCTGGAGTCCCCTGGCGACCGGGACAGGGGTCGAGCAGTACTTC | CAWSPLATGTGVEQYF
- | TRBJ2-1 | TRBV3-1/TRBV3-2 | TRBD1 | TGTGCCAGCAGCCTGGGAGGACAGGGGGTTGCCAATGAGCAGTTCTTC | CASSLGGQGVANEQFF
- | TRBJ2-6 | TRBV19 | - | TGTGCCAGTAGTGGACGAGGGTCTGGGGCCAACGTCCTGACTTTC | CASSGRGSGANVLTF
- | TRBJ1-4 | TRBV7-9 | TRBD1 | TGTGCCAGCAGCTTGGGGGACAGGGGAGTGGAGGAAAAACTGTTTTTT | CASSLGDRGVEEKLFF